These 9 T cell receptor beta chains came from one sample sequenced in a study of T cells after yellow fever vaccination. TCRdb reprocessed the 5' RACE reads via MiXCR and lists one record per CDR3 protein. The profile shows 40,000 to 50,000 distinct CDR3 sequences, 6.8% of them singletons. The source material was CD8+ T cells not binding an NS4B(214-222) dextramer, sorted from PBMCs, sampled 45 days after the yellow fever booster vaccination. The receptors shown here come from a man in his thirties or forties who received the YFV17D yellow fever vaccine.

This clonotype was recorded at least ten times. This rearrangement joins TRBV20-1 to TRBJ2-1; the match to TRBD2 covers 8 bases. The ends lost 0 bases at V and 8 bases at J; junction bases unmatched: 6. Germline-derived CDR1 and CDR2 are DFQATT and SNEGSKA (reference sequence). CDR3 size: 14 residues. In nucleotides, the CDR3 is TGCAGTGCTAGAGACCTTTCGGGAGGGGATGAGCAGTTCTTC. Protein product: CSARDLSGGDEQFF.

This clonotype was detected only a few times. The V and J genes are TRBV19 and TRBJ2-2; no reliable D call. The CDR3 contains 12 residues. Trimming stripped 8 bases from V and 5 bases from J, with 9 bases between. Germline CDR1 LNHDA, CDR2 SQIVND (reference sequence). The CDR3 nucleotides read TGTGCCAGTCAGATCGGAACCGGGGAGCTGTTTTTT. This sequence encodes CASQIGTGELFF.

At least ten counts were recorded for this clonotype. This chain links TRBV10-3 with TRBJ2-7; a possible D gene is TRBD2 (5 bases). The V end was cut by 3 bases, the J end by 0 bases, with 12 bases between. The CDR3 sequence is 15 residues long. Germline V gives CDR1 ENHRY, CDR2 SYGVKD. As DNA, the CDR3 is TGTGCCATCAGTGACCTAGGAAGCGGCTCCTACGAGCAGTACTTC. Translating gives CAISDLGSGSYEQYF.

This clonotype was picked up many times. This rearrangement joins TRBV10-3 to TRBJ1-5; TRBD1 matches at 9 bases. This CDR3 contains 18 residues. Germline V gives CDR1 ENHRY, CDR2 SYGVKD. Trimming cost V 0 bases and J 7 bases; bases outside gene matches: 13. Here the CDR3 reads CAISESNIRQGVGQPQHF. The CDR3 DNA follows: TGTGCCATCAGTGAGTCCAATATACGACAGGGGGTGGGCCAGCCCCAGCATTTT.

This clonotype appeared many times. J is TRBJ1-5 and V is TRBV12-3 or TRBV12-4; no clear D. The V and J ends lost 7 bases and 6 bases respectively, with 10 bases between them. The CDR3 is made up of 12 amino acids. The CDR3 DNA reads as TGTGCCAGCAACCAACCTGGTCAGCCCCAGCATTTT. Its protein is CASNQPGQPQHF.

Concerning this clonotype itself: A much larger clone lies a single base off, so this may be a read error. The chain links TRBV3-1 to TRBJ2-7; tentatively, D is TRBD2 (6 bases). The CDR3 runs to 15 residues. Germline loops: CDR1 LGHDT, CDR2 YNNKEL (reference sequence). The CDR3 loop reads CASSSGLAAIYKQYF. CDR3 sequence (DNA): TGTGCCAGCAGTTCGGGACTCGCCGCCATCTACAAGCAGTACTTC.

Ten or more counts support this clonotype. The rearrangement joins TRBV27 to TRBJ2-1; TRBD2 agrees at 8 bases. Germline loops: CDR1 MNHEY, CDR2 SMNVEV (reference sequence). This CDR3 has 13 amino acids. V was clipped by 6 bases and J by 6 bases; unmatched bases: 4. The CDR3 loop reads CASRLAEINEQFF. DNA of the CDR3: TGTGCCAGCAGACTAGCGGAGATCAATGAGCAGTTCTTC.

The chain is built from TRBV7-2 and TRBJ2-5; 10 bases map to TRBD1. CDR3 length: 15 residues. V lost 5 bases, J lost 5 bases, and 8 bases stayed unmatched. Germline CDR1 reads SGHTA; CDR2 reads FQGNSA. In nucleotides, the CDR3 is TGTGCCAGCAGCCCTGGACAGGGGGTCTTTGAGACCCAGTACTTC. This gives the protein CASSPGQGVFETQYF.

This clonotype was picked up many times. The chain employs TRBV7-9 and TRBJ1-1; D not certain. Trimming left V 5 bases short and J 6 bases short, with 10 bases between. The CDR3 is 12 amino acids. CDR1 is SEHNR and CDR2 is FQNEAQ in the germline V gene (reference sequence). CDR3 DNA: TGTGCCAGCAGCAAAGGGCCAGCTGAAGCTTTCTTT. Protein sequence: CASSKGPAEAFF. The whole variable domain, remainder taken from reference TRBV7-9 and TRBJ1-1, is DTGVSQNPRHKITKRGQNVTFRCDPISEHNRLYWYRQTLGQGPEFLTYFQNEAQLEKSRLLSDRFSAERPKGSFSTLEIQRTEQGDSAMYLCASSKGPAEAFFGQGTRLTVV.